Detailed here is one TCR beta chain. This sample is part of a study of blood T cell repertoires in COVID-19. At the level of the study: Sites in the United States, Italy and Spain provided acute and convalescent COVID-19 samples. T cells, B-cell-depleted T cells, or PBMCs supplied cDNA or gDNA.

In the original analysis: By means of reference gene primer amplification, nucleated cell counts were estimated. The table came from immunoSEQ multiplex PCR; TCRdb's copy has only in-frame clones and leaves some out. The D gene and trimming were derived from the DNA, and the V and J assignments and clone size from that table. The sample lists 180,000 or so clones, 86% occurring once. Germline V gives CDR1 MDHEN, CDR2 SYDVKM. The CDR3 runs 14 residues. V trimming: 7 bases; J trimming: 5 bases; junction bases outside the gene matches: 9. The receptor was isolated from a woman aged 25 to 39 with active or convalescent COVID-19. The chain links TRBV28 to TRBJ1-2, with 8 positions matching TRBD1. The material sequenced was peripheral blood. The CDR3 region is CASTVGQGKYGYTF. The DNA for the CDR3 is TGTGCCAGCACGGTCGGACAGGGAAAATATGGCTACACCTTC.